The sequence of this T cell receptor (beta chain) was determined in a study of identical twins. MiXCR was run by TCRdb on the 5' RACE reads, yielding one entry per CDR3 protein. Among hundreds of thousands of distinct CDR3 sequences, approximately 13% were seen once, and the ten largest hold around 1.6%. The table lists this clonotype with a few counts. Its specificity is not known. Study-wide points: Whereas memory repertoires showed no such difference, abundant cord blood beta clonotypes carried fewer insertions.

These sequences were also reported in another study, on yellow fever vaccine responses in identical twins.

This sequence originates from a woman under 30 in good health. Sequencing was done on a sample of PBMCs.

CDR3 protein: CSQRGPEETQYF. CDR3 nucleotides: TGCAGCCAGCGGGGGCCTGAAGAGACCCAGTACTTC. The chain links TRBV20-1 to TRBJ2-5, with TRBD2 matching over 8 bases. The CDR3 sequence is 12 residues long. In germline, CDR1 is DFQATT, CDR2 SNEGSKA (reference sequence).